This T cell receptor (beta chain) was found in a study of T cell repertoires in ileal Crohn's disease. Germline assignment: CDR1 SEHNR and CDR2 FQNEAQ (reference sequence). The CDR3 extends over 14 amino acids. Trimming removed 3 bases from V and 4 bases from J, with 9 bases in between. Repertoires were generated with immunoSEQ multiplex PCR, while TCRdb's copy carries only in-frame clones and drops some. This sample has about 14,000 clones; 84% occur once, and the top ten carry approximately 6.9%. The source is an adult with Crohn's disease. The sample consisted of ileal tissue. V and J are TRBV7-9 and TRBJ1-4; D is uncertain. CDR3 DNA: TGTGCCAGCAGCTTGAGCCAGCGTAATGAAAAACTGTTTTTT. It specifies CASSLSQRNEKLFF.